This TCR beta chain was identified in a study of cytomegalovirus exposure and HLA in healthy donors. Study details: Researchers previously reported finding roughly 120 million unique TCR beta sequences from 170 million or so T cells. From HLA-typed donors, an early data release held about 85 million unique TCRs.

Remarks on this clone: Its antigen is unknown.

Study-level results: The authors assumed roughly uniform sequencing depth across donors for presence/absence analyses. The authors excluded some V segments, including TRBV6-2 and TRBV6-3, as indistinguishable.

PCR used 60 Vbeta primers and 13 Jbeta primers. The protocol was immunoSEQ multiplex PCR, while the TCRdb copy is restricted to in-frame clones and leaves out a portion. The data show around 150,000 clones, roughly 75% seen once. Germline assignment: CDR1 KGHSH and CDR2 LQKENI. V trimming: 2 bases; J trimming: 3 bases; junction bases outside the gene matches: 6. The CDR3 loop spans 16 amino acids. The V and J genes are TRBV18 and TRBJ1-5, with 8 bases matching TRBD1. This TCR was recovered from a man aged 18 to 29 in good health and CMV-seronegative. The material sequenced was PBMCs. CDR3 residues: CASSPVGGQVNQPQHF. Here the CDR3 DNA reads TGTGCCAGCTCACCAGTGGGGGGACAGGTCAATCAGCCCCAGCATTTT.